These T cell receptor beta chains were read from a single sample in a study of control samples from healthy donors and cancer patients. The assay was immunoSEQ multiplex PCR, and TCRdb's table has in-frame clones only and misses some. The data show roughly 370,000 clones, over 75% seen once. Sample: PBMCs. The source is a man aged 35 to 55 with head and neck cancer. CDR3s include the opening cysteine and the closing phenylalanine or tryptophan. D genes are given only for firm matches. Clone size appears in some rows only: once, few, many, or a class for an expanded clone.

.,TRBV18,TRBJ1-4,.,TGTGCCAGCTCACCACCCGGTAATGAAAAACTGTTTTTT,CASSPPGNEKLFF
.,TRBV20-1,TRBJ1-1,.,TGCAGTGCTATCCCGCCTTTCTTT,CSAIPPFF
.,TRBV7-2,TRBJ1-4,TRBD1,TGTGCCAGCAGCTCGATGGACAGGGGGCGAGAAAAACTGTTTTTT,CASSSMDRGREKLFF
.,TRBV5-4,TRBJ2-3,.,TGTGCCAGCAGCTTGGGCGGAACAGATACGCAGTATTTT,CASSLGGTDTQYF
.,TRBV6-5,TRBJ2-7,.,TGTGCCAGCAGTTTGGGGGCCTACGAGCAGTACTTC,CASSLGAYEQYF
once,TRBV30,TRBJ1-6,.,TGTGCCTGGAGTGGAGAGAGATGGTCCTATAATTCACCCCTCCACTTT,CAWSGERWSYNSPLHF
.,TRBV30,TRBJ2-2,.,TGTGCCTGGATGAACACCGGGGAGCTGTTTTTT,CAWMNTGELFF
.,TRBV19,TRBJ2-1,.,TGTGCCAGTAGTACCCTGCCTAGCTTCCATGAGCAGTTCTTC,CASSTLPSFHEQFF
.,TRBV28,TRBJ1-5,TRBD1,TGTGCCAGCAGGAGGACAGGGAACAATCAGCCCCAGCATTTT,CASRRTGNNQPQHF
.,TRBV18,TRBJ2-1,TRBD1,TGTGCCAGCTCACCAGAGATAGTGAAGGACAGGGGGATTAGTATCTTC,CASSPEIVKDRGISIF
.,TRBV5-1,TRBJ1-2,.,TGCGCCAGCAGCTCGCAGGGTAACGATGGCTACACCTTC,CASSSQGNDGYTF
.,TRBV19,TRBJ1-1,.,TGTGCCAGTAGTATAACCCCGAGGACTGAAGCTTTCTTT,CASSITPRTEAFF
.,TRBV5-1,TRBJ2-7,.,TGCGCCAGCAGCTTCGACGGGAGCTCCTACGAGCAGTACTTC,CASSFDGSSYEQYF
.,TRBV10-2,TRBJ1-2,.,TGCGCCAGCAGTGAGAGGGCCGGACAGTCTTTTTATGGCTACACCTTC,CASSERAGQSFYGYTF
.,TRBV20-1,TRBJ2-7,.,TGCAGTGCTAGTCTAGCCGCGACCCTCTACGAGCAGTACTTC,CSASLAATLYEQYF
.,TRBV27,TRBJ1-1,.,TGTGCCAGCGCGAGGGGACACCCGAACACTGAAGCTTTCTTT,CASARGHPNTEAFF
.,TRBV5-6,TRBJ2-7,TRBD2,TGTGCCAGCAGCAGGAGGACTAGCGGGGCGACCTACGAGCAGTACTTC,CASSRRTSGATYEQYF
.,TRBV7-3,TRBJ2-7,.,TGTGCCAGCAGCTCGCCCCCGGACGGCTCCTACGAGCAGTACTTC,CASSSPPDGSYEQYF
.,TRBV19,TRBJ1-5,.,TGTGCCAGTAGTATTTGGGGTCAGCCCCAGCATTTT,CASSIWGQPQHF
.,TRBV20-1,TRBJ1-2,TRBD1,TGCAGTGCTAGTCTCTTGGGACAGGGCGTAGGGGACTATGGCTACACCTTC,CSASLLGQGVGDYGYTF
.,TRBV7-3,TRBJ2-7,TRBD2,TGTGCCAGCAACCTGGAGCGGGGGGCTTCCTACGAGCAGTACTTC,CASNLERGASYEQYF
.,TRBV27,TRBJ1-4,TRBD1,TGTGCCAGCAGTTTCCTCCTGACAGGGGCCAAGAAGGAAAAACTGTTTTTT,CASSFLLTGAKKEKLFF
.,TRBV2,TRBJ2-7,.,TGTGCCAGCAGGGACAGCCTCTACGAGCAGTACTTC,CASRDSLYEQYF
.,TRBV28,TRBJ1-4,.,TGTGCCAGCAGTTCCCTCCGGGACGGGAATGAAAAACTGTTTTTT,CASSSLRDGNEKLFF
.,TRBV28,TRBJ2-7,.,TGTGCCAGCGGGGTCCTCAGCTCCTACGAGCAGTACTTC,CASGVLSSYEQYF
.,TRBV24-1,TRBJ2-7,.,TGTGCCACCAGTGGACAGACCTACGAGCAGTACTTC,CATSGQTYEQYF
.,TRBV15,TRBJ2-1,.,TGTGCCACCAGCAGAGATTGGGGGGGGGCCACCTACAATGAGCAGTTCTTC,CATSRDWGGATYNEQFF
few,TRBV30,TRBJ1-2,.,TGTGCCTGGAGTGTAGGGGGGAACTTGATGACGGGCTACACCTTC,CAWSVGGNLMTGYTF
.,TRBV18,TRBJ2-7,TRBD1,TGTGCCAGCTCACCGGGACAGAGAGAGCAGTACTTC,CASSPGQREQYF
.,TRBV7-2,TRBJ1-2,.,TGTGCCAGCAGCTTACAAGTCTCGGACAACTATGGCTACACCTTC,CASSLQVSDNYGYTF
once,TRBV5-1,TRBJ2-5,TRBD1,TGCGCCAGCAGCTTGACACAGGGGACGGTCCAAGAGACCCAGTACTTC,CASSLTQGTVQETQYF
.,TRBV3-1/TRBV3-2,TRBJ2-7,TRBD2,TGTGCCAGCAGCCGGCGAGCAGCGGGGGCCGTCGAGCAGTACTTC,CASSRRAAGAVEQYF
.,TRBV19,TRBJ2-3,TRBD1,TGTGCCAGTGACAGGGCTGGCCTAAGCACAGATACGCAGTATTTT,CASDRAGLSTDTQYF
.,TRBV19,TRBJ1-4,.,TGTGCCAGTAGTCTGAGGACAGCAACTAATGAAAAACTGTTTTTT,CASSLRTATNEKLFF
.,TRBV18,TRBJ1-1,.,TGTGCCAGCTCACCAGGGAGCATGAACACTGAAGCTTTCTTT,CASSPGSMNTEAFF
.,TRBV7-9,TRBJ1-4,.,TGTGCCAGCAGCCGCAACCTAGGGATTGAAAAACTGTTTTTT,CASSRNLGIEKLFF
.,TRBV4-3,TRBJ2-1,TRBD2,TGCGCCAGCAGCCAAGCTAGCGGAATGGCTATGGAGCAGTTCTTC,CASSQASGMAMEQFF
.,TRBV11-2,TRBJ2-1,.,TGTGCCAGCAGCCCGGGGTACGGCTACAATGAGCAGTTCTTC,CASSPGYGYNEQFF
.,TRBV24-1,TRBJ2-7,TRBD2,TGTGCCACCAGTGACTCAGCTAGCGGGGGGCCCTCCTACGAGCAGTACTTC,CATSDSASGGPSYEQYF
few,TRBV16,TRBJ2-7,TRBD1,TGTGCCAGCAACACACAGGGGACGACGGGCGAGCAGTACTTC,CASNTQGTTGEQYF
.,TRBV11-2,TRBJ2-7,TRBD1,TGTGCCAGCAGCTTAGGAACAGGGGGCCCCTACGAGCAGTACTTC,CASSLGTGGPYEQYF
once,TRBV19,TRBJ1-1,.,TGTGCCAGTAGTATAGGGCAAGGGACTGAAGCTTTCTTT,CASSIGQGTEAFF
.,TRBV24-1,TRBJ2-1,.,TGTGCCACGGGGAGCCCGGTCAACAATGAGCAGTTCTTC,CATGSPVNNEQFF
.,TRBV2,TRBJ2-1,TRBD2,TGTGCCAGCAGTGGTCCTAGCGGGAGTACCCTAGGCAATGAGCAGTTCTTC,CASSGPSGSTLGNEQFF
.,TRBV30,TRBJ1-3,.,TGTGCCTGGAGTGTACGCGGTAGGGGCTCTGGAAACACCATATATTTT,CAWSVRGRGSGNTIYF
.,TRBV13,TRBJ2-7,.,TGTGCCAGCAGCGCCCCCCCCGACAGACGAACCTACGAGCAGTACTTC,CASSAPPDRRTYEQYF
many,TRBV6-5,TRBJ1-5,.,TGTGCCAGCAGTTACAGGGTCGGCGGTCAGCCCCAGCATTTT,CASSYRVGGQPQHF
.,TRBV27,TRBJ1-6,TRBD1,TGTGCCAGCAGTCAAATTGGGACAGGTGGTTCACCCCTCCACTTT,CASSQIGTGGSPLHF
.,TRBV2,TRBJ2-5,.,TGTGCCAGCAGTCTGGAGAAGCAGAAGACCCAGTACTTC,CASSLEKQKTQYF
.,TRBV10-1,TRBJ2-3,.,TGCGCCAGCCGGGACTCAAGCACAGATACGCAGTATTTT,CASRDSSTDTQYF